This T cell receptor beta chain comes out of a study of cytomegalovirus exposure and HLA in healthy donors. Study outcomes and limitations: In vitro testing confirmed a few CMV-associated chains as specific for CMV antigens. The study designated 150 or so TCR beta chains cytomegalovirus-associated.

The method was immunoSEQ multiplex PCR; TCRdb's version includes in-frame clones alone and lacks a portion of them. The sample has some 200,000 clones, roughly 82% seen once. The germline gives CDR1 GTSNPN, CDR2 SVGIG (reference sequence). CDR3 size: 13 residues. Trimming left V 1 base short and J 0 bases short, with 6 bases between. Turning to this clone: Its cognate antigen is unknown.

The receptor comes from a woman aged 25-40 years in good health and CMV-seropositive. The sample taken for sequencing was PBMCs. The chain joins TRBV30 to TRBJ2-5, with D possibly TRBD1 on 5 matching bases. CDR3 bases: TGTGCCTGGAGTGAGGGGTACCAAGAGACCCAGTACTTC. Translated: CAWSEGYQETQYF.